A selection of T cell receptor beta chains follows, all from one sample in a study of shared clonotypes between healthy human individuals. The protocol was immunoSEQ multiplex PCR, while the TCRdb copy is restricted to in-frame clones and leaves out a portion. The sample includes over a million clones, about four fifths of them seen just once. The source material was memory CD4+ T cells from PBMCs. Receptors were obtained from a man younger than 35 in good health. Some clones in this sample may be carry-over from other donors' samples. The CDR3 runs from the conserved cysteine through the conserved F or W. D genes are given only for firm matches. Rows may omit the clone size; those that give it use once, few, many or a size class.

CDR3 length: 15; J gene: TRBJ1-4; clone size: -; V gene: TRBV7-6; D gene: -; CDR3 DNA: TGTGCCAGCAGCTTTCATGGGTTCCCAAATGAAAAACTGTTTTTT; CDR3 protein: CASSFHGFPNEKLFF
CDR3 length: 15; J gene: TRBJ2-3; clone size: once; V gene: TRBV7-2; D gene: -; CDR3 DNA: TGTGCCAGCAGCTTACTGGAAATGAGCACAGATACGCAGTATTTT; CDR3 protein: CASSLLEMSTDTQYF
CDR3 length: 14; J gene: TRBJ1-5; clone size: -; V gene: TRBV2; D gene: -; CDR3 DNA: TGTGCCAGCAGTGAAGTCTCAGGCCGTCAGCCCCAGCATTTT; CDR3 protein: CASSEVSGRQPQHF
CDR3 length: 15; J gene: TRBJ1-1; clone size: many; V gene: TRBV7-9; D gene: -; CDR3 DNA: TGTGCCAGCAGCCCAGACGTGATACTCGGGGGTGAAGCTTTCTTT; CDR3 protein: CASSPDVILGGEAFF
CDR3 length: 15; J gene: TRBJ1-1; clone size: -; V gene: TRBV5-1; D gene: TRBD1; CDR3 DNA: TGCGCCAGCAGCTTGGCTAGGACAGGGAACACTGAAGCTTTCTTT; CDR3 protein: CASSLARTGNTEAFF
CDR3 length: 15; J gene: TRBJ1-2; clone size: -; V gene: TRBV25-1; D gene: -; CDR3 DNA: TGTGCCAGCAGTGGGGGGGACGGAGTGGAGTATGGCTACACCTTC; CDR3 protein: CASSGGDGVEYGYTF
CDR3 length: 15; J gene: TRBJ2-2; clone size: -; V gene: TRBV5-1; D gene: -; CDR3 DNA: TGCGCCAGCAGCTTGGACAGGTCGAACACCGGGGAGCTGTTTTTT; CDR3 protein: CASSLDRSNTGELFF
CDR3 length: 14; J gene: TRBJ1-4; clone size: -; V gene: TRBV28; D gene: -; CDR3 DNA: TGTGCCAGCAGTTTCGAGGGAGCTAATGAAAAACTGTTTTTT; CDR3 protein: CASSFEGANEKLFF
CDR3 length: 13; J gene: TRBJ2-7; clone size: -; V gene: TRBV2; D gene: -; CDR3 DNA: TGTGCCAGCATCCTGACAGGAACTCGAGAGCAGTACTTC; CDR3 protein: CASILTGTREQYF
CDR3 length: 15; J gene: TRBJ2-7; clone size: -; V gene: TRBV19; D gene: TRBD1; CDR3 DNA: TGTGCCAGTAGTATTTCGGACAGGGGTCGCGACGAGCAGTACTTC; CDR3 protein: CASSISDRGRDEQYF
CDR3 length: 13; J gene: TRBJ2-7; clone size: -; V gene: TRBV18; D gene: -; CDR3 DNA: TGTGCCAGCACGGAGGGATTGGGATACGAGCAGTACTTC; CDR3 protein: CASTEGLGYEQYF
CDR3 length: 18; J gene: TRBJ2-3; clone size: -; V gene: TRBV4-2; D gene: -; CDR3 DNA: TGTGCCAGCAGCCAAGCCCCCCCGGCGGGTTCTACCCTATATACGCAGTATTTT; CDR3 protein: CASSQAPPAGSTLYTQYF
CDR3 length: 17; J gene: TRBJ2-7; clone size: -; V gene: TRBV15; D gene: TRBD2; CDR3 DNA: TGTGCCACCAGCAGCCCCATAGATCGAGCGGGAGCCGGCGAGCAGTACTTC; CDR3 protein: CATSSPIDRAGAGEQYF
CDR3 length: 14; J gene: TRBJ1-2; clone size: -; V gene: TRBV28; D gene: -; CDR3 DNA: TGTGCCAGCAGTTTACTACAGGGAGGTTCGGGCTACACCTTC; CDR3 protein: CASSLLQGGSGYTF
CDR3 length: 15; J gene: TRBJ2-7; clone size: -; V gene: TRBV11-2; D gene: TRBD2; CDR3 DNA: TGTGCCAGCAGCTTAAGTAGCGGGAGTCAATACGAGCAGTACTTC; CDR3 protein: CASSLSSGSQYEQYF
CDR3 length: 14; J gene: TRBJ1-5; clone size: -; V gene: TRBV7-9; D gene: TRBD1; CDR3 DNA: TGTGCCAGCAGCCGGACAGGTCGGAATCAGCCCCAGCATTTT; CDR3 protein: CASSRTGRNQPQHF
CDR3 length: 14; J gene: TRBJ1-4; clone size: -; V gene: TRBV19; D gene: -; CDR3 DNA: TGTGCCAGTACCTCAACGGACAGTACGGAAAAACTGTTTTTT; CDR3 protein: CASTSTDSTEKLFF
CDR3 length: 14; J gene: TRBJ2-2; clone size: -; V gene: TRBV7-9; D gene: -; CDR3 DNA: TGTGCCAGCAGCCTGGGTCTGGCAGCCGGGGAGCTGTTTTTT; CDR3 protein: CASSLGLAAGELFF
CDR3 length: 17; J gene: TRBJ2-2; clone size: once; V gene: TRBV4-1; D gene: TRBD2; CDR3 DNA: TGCGCCAGCAGCCAGTCGCTAGCGGGAGAAGGCACCGGGGAGCTGTTTTTT; CDR3 protein: CASSQSLAGEGTGELFF
CDR3 length: 15; J gene: TRBJ1-1; clone size: -; V gene: TRBV5-1; D gene: TRBD1; CDR3 DNA: TGCGCCAGCAGCCGGGACAGGCAGGAGAACACTGAAGCTTTCTTT; CDR3 protein: CASSRDRQENTEAFF
CDR3 length: 17; J gene: TRBJ1-5; clone size: once; V gene: TRBV28; D gene: -; CDR3 DNA: TGTGCCAGCAGGCGAATAAACTTTGGGGCTGCGAACCAGCCCCAGCATTTT; CDR3 protein: CASRRINFGAANQPQHF
CDR3 length: 13; J gene: TRBJ2-7; clone size: -; V gene: TRBV19; D gene: -; CDR3 DNA: TGTGCCAGTAGTATCCGAGTAGACTACGAGCAGTACTTC; CDR3 protein: CASSIRVDYEQYF
CDR3 length: 16; J gene: TRBJ2-7; clone size: -; V gene: TRBV27; D gene: -; CDR3 DNA: TGTGCCAGCAGCCCCCGGGCGGGGACCCTTATCACCCTGCAGTACTTC; CDR3 protein: CASSPRAGTLITLQYF
CDR3 length: 14; J gene: TRBJ1-2; clone size: -; V gene: TRBV7-9; D gene: -; CDR3 DNA: TGTGCCAGCAGCTTGGGTATTCTTCAGGCGGGCTACACCTTC; CDR3 protein: CASSLGILQAGYTF
CDR3 length: 17; J gene: TRBJ2-3; clone size: -; V gene: TRBV7-6; D gene: TRBD1; CDR3 DNA: TGTGCCAGCAGCTTAGGATCAGGGGGCACTCGCACAGATACGCAGTATTTT; CDR3 protein: CASSLGSGGTRTDTQYF
CDR3 length: 15; J gene: TRBJ2-1; clone size: few; V gene: TRBV18; D gene: TRBD2; CDR3 DNA: TGTGCCAGCTCACCAGAACTAGCGGGAGTTACCGAGCAGTTCTTC; CDR3 protein: CASSPELAGVTEQFF